The 30 T cell receptor beta chains below come from one sample, sequenced in a study of cytomegalovirus exposure and HLA in healthy donors (dated by TCRdb to 2017 to 2019). The library was obtained by the immunoSEQ multiplex PCR assay. For the multiplex PCR, a mixture combining 60 forward primers for TCR Vbeta segments and 13 reverse primers for TCR Jbeta segments was used. TCRdb re-hosts the immuneACCESS table, in-frame sequences only. Its copies lack some clones; in the studies checked, an unresolved V gene accounts for under half of them, and the cause for the rest is not known. The sample table records under 200,000 clones; around three quarters of these occur just once. Approximately 5.1% of the sample belongs to the ten largest clones. Material: PBMCs. These receptors originate from a man in his forties or fifties in good health and CMV-seronegative.

In nucleotides, the CDR3 is TGTGCCAGCAGCGCACGGGACAGATCCTACGAGCAGTACTTC. Residues: CASSARDRSYEQYF. The chain joins TRBV5-6 to TRBJ2-7, with 7 bases matching TRBD1. V dropped 4 bases and J dropped 1; count of bases not matched to a gene: 5. The CDR3 spans 14 residues. CDR1 and CDR2 (germline): SGHDT, YYEEEE.

This clone was detected only once. The J gene is TRBJ1-1, the V gene TRBV5-6, with D possibly matching TRBD1 (6 bases). Germline assignment: CDR1 SGHDT and CDR2 YYEEEE. This CDR3 spans 16 amino acids. V gave up 0 bases and J gave up 2 bases, with 14 bases separating them. Written as DNA, the CDR3 is TGTGCCAGCAGCTTGGCCGGGACATCCTTAAACACTGAAGCTTTCTTT. It translates to CASSLAGTSLNTEAFF.

The CDR3 region has the DNA TGTGCCAGCAGCTCACCGCGGGCAGCCAAATTTGAAGCTTTCTTT. Protein: CASSSPRAAKFEAFF. This chain connects TRBV11-2 to TRBJ1-1; D gene uncertain. The germline V gene encodes CDR1 SGHAT and CDR2 FQNNGV. V dropped 4 bases and J dropped 7 bases, with 19 bases sitting between them. This CDR3 has 15 residues. The full variable domain, its missing parts supplied by reference TRBV11-2 and TRBJ1-1, is EAGVAQSPRYKIIEKRQSVAFWCNPISGHATLYWYQQILGQGPKLLIQFQNNGVVDDSQLPKDRFSAERLKGVDSTLKIQPAKLEDSAVYLCASSSPRAAKFEAFFGQGTRLTVV.

This clone was found a few times. The J gene is TRBJ1-5, the V gene TRBV30; a possible D gene is TRBD1 (5 bases). The germline gives CDR1 GTSNPN, CDR2 SVGIG (reference sequence). The CDR3 covers 13 residues. V was shortened by 8 bases and J by 5 bases, with 16 bases between the two germline ends. CDR3 sequence: CAAQRGADQPQHF. The DNA for the CDR3 is TGTGCCGCCCAAAGGGGCGCAGATCAGCCCCAGCATTTT. Variable domain in full (rest from reference TRBV30 and TRBJ1-5): SQTIHQWPATLVQPVGSPLSLECTVEGTSNPNLYWYRQAAGRGLQLLFYSVGIGQISSEVPQNLSASRPQDRQFILSSKKLLLSDSGFYLCAAQRGADQPQHFGDGTRLSIL.

CDR3 DNA sequence: TGTGCCAGCAGCGCATTGGACAGGGGGCGTACCGGGGAGCTGTTTTTT. Protein product: CASSALDRGRTGELFF. V usage is TRBV9 and J usage is TRBJ2-2; 11 bases map to TRBD1. The CDR3 spans 16 residues. Germline values: CDR1 SGDLS, CDR2 YYNGEE. The trim removed 3 bases at V and 5 bases at J, leaving 6 bases unmatched.

The rearrangement links TRBV7-6 to TRBJ1-1, with TRBD1 matching 7 bases. V gave up 10 bases and J gave up 3 bases; unmatched junction bases: 5. The CDR3 contains 12 residues. The germline V gene has CDR1 SGHVS and CDR2 FNYEAQ. In DNA form, the CDR3 reads TGTGCCATACCGACAGGGCACACTGAAGCTTTCTTT. It codes for CAIPTGHTEAFF.

The chain carries TRBV11-3 and TRBJ1-1; D is unresolved. This CDR3 is 13 amino acids long. The V end lost 0 bases, the J end lost 11 bases, and 13 bases lay between the germline ends. Per germline, CDR1 SGHNT and CDR2 YENEEA. The CDR3 loop reads CASSLDMARKAFF. Written as DNA, the CDR3 is TGTGCCAGCAGCTTAGATATGGCCCGAAAGGCTTTCTTT.

The chain has TRBV20-1 and TRBJ1-1; D is ambiguous. The germline V gene has CDR1 DFQATT and CDR2 SNEGSKA (reference sequence). The length of the CDR3 is 11 residues. The V end lost 6 bases, the J end lost 1 base, and 6 bases lay between the germline ends. DNA of the CDR3: TGCAGTGCCTGGCAGAACACTGAAGCTTTCTTT. This codes for CSAWQNTEAFF.

The chain is built from TRBV10-3 and TRBJ1-3, with D possibly being TRBD1 (6 bases). Deletions cut 7 bases from V and 2 bases from J, with 15 bases between. Looked up from germline, CDR1 is ENHRY and CDR2 is SYGVKD. The length of the CDR3 is 15 residues. The CDR3 reads CAITEVGGPGNTIYF. DNA for the CDR3: TGTGCCATCACCGAGGTCGGGGGGCCTGGAAACACCATATATTTT.

The V call is TRBV19, the J call TRBJ2-5; TRBD1 is a possible D gene (7 bases). Germline CDR1 is LNHDA and CDR2 is SQIVND (reference sequence). Trimming cost V 3 bases and J 4 bases, with 12 bases left between them. The CDR3 is 14 amino acids. For the CDR3, the DNA is TGTGCCAGTAGTATGTTGGAGGGGGCAGAGACCCAGTACTTC. It specifies CASSMLEGAETQYF.

V usage is TRBV5-1 and J usage is TRBJ2-5; D is undetermined. The end of the DNA fits TRBJ2-7 better, so the J call may be wrong. From germline, CDR1 is SGHRS and CDR2 YFSETQ. CDR3 length equals 13 residues. This CDR3 is CASSLASPYEQYF. For the CDR3, the DNA is TGCGCCAGCAGCTTGGCCTCCCCCTACGAGCAGTACTTC.

This chain connects TRBV4-3 to TRBJ1-1, with TRBD1 as a possible D gene (6 bases). Germline V lookup: CDR1 LGHNA, CDR2 YSLEER. This CDR3 is built from 15 residues. V was pared by 3 bases and J by 2 bases, with 13 bases between. CDR3 DNA: TGCGCCAGCAGCCAGGTCGGGACACCAAACACTGAAGCTTTCTTT. Protein: CASSQVGTPNTEAFF.

The V gene is TRBV7-9, the J gene TRBJ1-4; 7 positions match TRBD1. J gave up 8 bases and V 1 base, and 10 bases lay outside the gene matches. The CDR3 runs 16 residues. Germline V gene sequence: CDR1 SEHNR, CDR2 FQNEAQ (reference sequence). The CDR3 protein is CASSLVLRQGGEKLFF. CDR3 DNA: TGTGCCAGCAGCTTAGTCCTGCGACAGGGTGGAGAAAAACTGTTTTTT.

The chain has TRBV7-2 and TRBJ2-1; D ambiguous. The CDR3 extends over 12 amino acids. V lost 6 bases, J lost 9 bases, and 12 bases lay in between. Germline loops: CDR1 SGHTA, CDR2 FQGNSA. The CDR3 DNA is TGTGCCAGCAGGCGAGTCGTCGGTGAGCAGTTCTTC. Translated: CASRRVVGEQFF. The full variable domain, in which reference TRBV7-2 and TRBJ2-1 provide the parts outside the CDR3, is GAGVSQSPSNKVTEKGKDVELRCDPISGHTALYWYRQSLGQGLEFLIYFQGNSAPDKSGLPSDRFSAERTGGSVSTLTIQRTQQEDSAVYLCASRRVVGEQFFGPGTRLTVL.

This CDR3 is CASSRLANEQFF. The CDR3, as DNA: TGTGCCAGCAGTCGACTAGCCAATGAGCAGTTCTTC. The chain joins TRBV7-2 to TRBJ2-1; 7 bases are shared with TRBD2. The CDR3 contains 12 residues. Germline CDR1 SGHTA, CDR2 FQGNSA. Losses at the gene ends were 6 bases for V and 6 bases for J; bases not matched to a gene: 2.

This clone was seen only once. The CDR3 bases are TGCGCCAGCAGCTATAGCGGGGGGACCACAGATACGCAGTATTTT. Its protein product is CASSYSGGTTDTQYF. The V gene is TRBV5-1, the J gene TRBJ2-3; TRBD2 matches 10 bases. After removal of 3 bases from V and 2 bases from J, the junction contained 3 bases not matched to a gene. The CDR3 runs 15 residues. Looked up from germline, CDR1 is SGHRS and CDR2 is YFSETQ. Looking up the rest from reference TRBV5-1 and TRBJ2-3 gives the full variable domain: KAGVTQTPRYLIKTRGQQVTLSCSPISGHRSVSWYQQTPGQGLQFLFEYFSETQRNKGNFPGRFSGRQFSNSRSEMNVSTLELGDSALYLCASSYSGGTTDTQYFGPGTRLTVL.

This sequence joins TRBV11-2 and TRBJ2-7; maybe TRBD2 (7 bases). The germline gives CDR1 SGHAT, CDR2 FQNNGV. CDR3 length: 14 amino acids. Between the trimmed V and J ends, which lost 5 bases and 6 bases, there was a span of 17 bases. CDR3 protein: CASSLGGALGEQYF. As DNA, the CDR3 is TGTGCCAGCAGCCTGGGGGGGGCGCTAGGCGAGCAGTACTTC.

The chain joins TRBV2 to TRBJ1-1, with a tentative D call TRBD1 (6 bases). The V end lost 6 bases, the J end lost 10 bases, and 12 bases lay between the germline ends. Germline-derived CDR1 and CDR2 are SNHLY and FYNNEI. The CDR3 is 11 residues long. The CDR3 sequence is CASRSGAVAFF. The CDR3 DNA reads TGTGCCAGCAGATCAGGGGCCGTAGCTTTCTTT.

The chain joins TRBV5-4 to TRBJ2-7, with 11 bases matching TRBD2. Germline trimming cut 2 bases from V and 0 bases from J; bases unmatched to any gene: 1. The CDR3 is 15 residues long. Germline lookup yields CDR1 SGHNT and CDR2 YYREEE (reference sequence). The DNA of the CDR3 is TGTGCCAGCAGCTTTAGCGGGGGGGACTCCTACGAGCAGTACTTC. Translated, it gives CASSFSGGDSYEQYF.

V is TRBV6-4 and J is TRBJ2-6; the D is unclear. Trimming removed 2 bases from V and 0 bases from J, with 8 bases in between. The CDR3 runs to 16 residues. Germline V CDR1 and CDR2: MRHNA, SNTAGT. The CDR3 DNA reads TGTGCCAGCAGTGACGGGCACCACTCTGGGGCCAACGTCCTGACTTTC. Protein: CASSDGHHSGANVLTF.

The chain joins TRBV10-3 to TRBJ2-2; 10 positions agree with TRBD2. Trimming at V came to 5 bases and at J to 4 bases, leaving 10 bases not matched to a gene. Per the germline V gene, CDR1 is ENHRY and CDR2 is SYGVKD. The CDR3 contains 17 residues. The CDR3 DNA sequence: TGTGCCATCAGTTCTTACAGCGGGAGGGGCGGCACCGGGGAGCTGTTTTTT. It encodes CAISSYSGRGGTGELFF.

The chain couples TRBV6-1 to TRBJ2-2, with TRBD2 identical over 9 bases. Germline-derived CDR1 and CDR2 are MNHNS and SASEGT. Germline trimming cut 6 bases from V and 4 bases from J; bases unmatched to any gene: 6. The length of the CDR3 is 15 residues. CDR3 sequence (DNA): TGTGCCAGCAGGATAGCGGGAGTCAGCACCGGGGAGCTGTTTTTT. Its protein product is CASRIAGVSTGELFF.

This clone was counted between two and nine times. This chain uses TRBV7-2 with TRBJ2-1, with 8 bases identical to TRBD2. The CDR3 contains 15 residues. CDR1 and CDR2 (germline): SGHTA, FQGNSA. The V gene end was trimmed by 4 bases and the J gene end by 6 bases; junction bases not matched to a gene: 8. The CDR3 loop is CASSWGAGEGNEQFF. The CDR3 nucleotides are TGTGCCAGCAGCTGGGGAGCGGGAGAGGGCAATGAGCAGTTCTTC.

Details on this clone: Within the sample, other DNA sequences also encode this same CDR3. The chain carries TRBV5-1 and TRBJ1-1; the D is unclear. V was shortened by 2 bases and J by 5 bases, with 16 bases between the two germline ends. CDR1 SGHRS and CDR2 YFSETQ come from the germline V gene. This CDR3 contains 15 residues. The CDR3 is CASSLSGSAATEAFF. As DNA, the CDR3 is TGCGCCAGCAGCTTATCCGGGTCGGCGGCTACTGAAGCTTTCTTT.

This clone appeared a single time. The rearrangement joins TRBV5-1 to TRBJ2-7; possibly TRBD2 for D (6 bases). The germline V gene has CDR1 SGHRS and CDR2 YFSETQ. The CDR3 is made up of 16 amino acids. Trimming cost V 2 bases and J 3 bases, with 18 bases left between them. The CDR3 region has the DNA TGCGCCAGCAGCTTAGTAGCGGATAACCCATACTACGAGCAGTACTTC. It yields the protein CASSLVADNPYYEQYF.

The DNA for the CDR3 is TGCAGCGTTGTCCCGACAGGGGGTGTCGGGGAGCTGTTTTTT. It yields the protein CSVVPTGGVGELFF. This rearrangement joins TRBV29-1 to TRBJ2-2, with 9 bases matching TRBD1. The CDR3 has 14 amino acids. V lost 4 bases and J lost 7; bases outside the gene matches: 7. Germline V gene data show CDR1 as SQVTM and CDR2 as ANQGSEA.

The V gene is TRBV6-1, the J gene TRBJ2-3; D is unclear. V lost 4 bases, J lost 0 bases, and 8 bases lay in between. Germline assignment: CDR1 MNHNS and CDR2 SASEGT. This CDR3 region has 14 residues. CDR3 DNA sequence: TGTGCCAGCAGTGGTGACATCAGCACAGATACGCAGTATTTT. Amino acids: CASSGDISTDTQYF.

CDR3 loop: CASSQRHEQFF. In DNA form, the CDR3 reads TGCGCCAGCAGCCAGAGGCATGAGCAGTTCTTC. The rearrangement joins TRBV4-1 to TRBJ2-1; D is ambiguous. The CDR3 contains 11 residues. Germline CDR1 and CDR2: MGHRA and YSYEKL. V dropped 3 bases and J dropped 8 bases, with 5 bases sitting between them.

Worth noting for this clone: Germline and junction disagree at one end, which may indicate a read error. The chain combines TRBV19 with TRBJ2-3; no clear D gene. Germline-derived CDR1 and CDR2 are LNHDA and SQIVND (reference sequence). The CDR3 runs to 12 residues. The CDR3 DNA sequence: TGTGCCGGTAGCAATCTCGGGGATACGCAGTATTTT. Its translation is CAGSNLGDTQYF.

The chain combines TRBV6-1 with TRBJ1-1; the D gene is possibly TRBD1 (6 bases). CDR1 and CDR2 (germline): MNHNS, SASEGT. Trimming cost V 8 bases and J 1 base, with 17 bases left between them. The CDR3 contains 15 residues. In DNA, the CDR3 is TGTGCCAGCCATCGGGACATTTATCCGAACACTGAAGCTTTCTTT. Its translation: CASHRDIYPNTEAFF.